A selection of T cell receptor beta chains follows, all from one sample in a study of CD8 T cells in ankylosing spondylitis. Via MiXCR, TCRdb re-called the 5' RACE reads, giving one row per CDR3 protein. The repertoire consists of over 30,000 distinct CDR3 sequences, with approximately 15% occurring once and the leading ten covering approximately 43%. The sequenced material came from blood. Receptor source: a male donor with ankylosing spondylitis or in good health (not recorded which). The CDR3 runs from the conserved cysteine through the conserved F or W.

V gene: TRBV7-2
J gene: TRBJ2-3
CDR3 protein: CASSPVGAGGGDTQYF

V gene: TRBV2
J gene: TRBJ1-1
CDR3 protein: CASNRDINMNTEAFF

V gene: TRBV7-9
J gene: TRBJ1-2
CDR3 protein: CASSLDPGWRYGYTF

V gene: TRBV5-1
J gene: TRBJ2-1
CDR3 protein: CASSLGTGATGEQFF

V gene: TRBV29-1
J gene: TRBJ1-1
CDR3 protein: CSVDLGFRGAEAFF

V gene: TRBV10-3
J gene: TRBJ1-5
CDR3 protein: CATGQGARGNQPQHF

V gene: TRBV7-2
J gene: TRBJ2-1
CDR3 protein: CASSLVPGGPLTEQFF

V gene: TRBV7-2
J gene: TRBJ2-7
CDR3 protein: CASSVRTGNYEQYF

V gene: TRBV7-2
J gene: TRBJ1-6
CDR3 protein: CASSLDWRSPLHF

V gene: TRBV25-1
J gene: TRBJ2-7
CDR3 protein: CASTSGGDEQYF

V gene: TRBV20-1
J gene: TRBJ2-2
CDR3 protein: CSASAPGQRKRGELFF

V gene: TRBV7-2
J gene: TRBJ2-2
CDR3 protein: CASSLGLGTGELFF

V gene: TRBV20-1
J gene: TRBJ2-1
CDR3 protein: CSARRPFNNEQFF

V gene: TRBV12-3/TRBV12-4
J gene: TRBJ2-1
CDR3 protein: CASSLLDNEQFF